One and the same sample provided the 31 T cell receptor beta chains below, sequenced in a study of blood T cell repertoires in COVID-19 (dated by TCRdb to the early 2020s). Library generation was performed with the immunoSEQ multiplex PCR assay. TCRdb obtained this table from immuneACCESS and retained in-frame rearrangements with V and J assigned. These tables miss some clones; where compared with another copy, unresolved V genes account for less than half of the shortfall, and the remainder is unexplained. The sample yields around 25,000 clones; 85% to 90% were counted once. Of the sample, less than 30% is held by the ten largest clones. What was sequenced was peripheral blood. These receptors came from a human donor with active COVID-19. The donor label of this sample is uncertain.

V and J are TRBV6-5 and TRBJ2-3; the match to TRBD2 covers 7 bases. The CDR3 is 14 residues long. With 5 bases clipped from V and 4 bases from J, the junction kept 6 bases outside the gene matches. The germline CDR1 and CDR2 sequences are MNHEY and SVGAGI. CDR3: CASSRGGGADTQYF. CDR3 nucleotides: TGTGCCAGCAGTCGGGGCGGGGGAGCAGATACGCAGTATTTT.

The rearrangement links TRBV3-1 (or the pseudogene TRBV3-2) to TRBJ1-6, with D unclear. Per the germline V gene, CDR1 is LGHDT and CDR2 is YNNKEL (reference sequence). The CDR3 length is 17 residues. V lost 0 bases and J 0 bases, leaving 9 bases between the germline ends. CDR3 DNA sequence: TGTGCCAGCAGCCAAGATGACAAGCTCTCCTATAATTCACCCCTCCACTTT. The encoded protein is CASSQDDKLSYNSPLHF.

The chain is built from TRBV28 and TRBJ2-7; D uncertain. Germline V CDR1 and CDR2: MDHEN, SYDVKM. The CDR3 length is 11 residues. Trimming cost V 8 bases and J 2 bases, with 7 bases left between them. The CDR3 sequence is CASARAYEQYF. The CDR3 nucleotides read TGTGCCAGCGCCCGAGCCTACGAGCAGTACTTC. Drawing the rest from reference TRBV28 and TRBJ2-7, the complete variable domain is DVKVTQSSRYLVKRTGEKVFLECVQDMDHENMFWYRQDPGLGLRLIYFSYDVKMKEKGDIPEGYSVSREKKERFSLILESASTNQTSMYLCASARAYEQYFGPGTRLTVT.

V usage is TRBV6-2 or TRBV6-3 and J usage is TRBJ2-3, with no clear D. V shed 4 bases and J shed 0 bases, with 8 bases lying between them. Germline V lookup: CDR1 MNHEY, CDR2 SVGEGT. The CDR3 has 14 amino acids. The CDR3 spells CASSWATSTDTQYF. For the CDR3, the DNA is TGTGCCAGCAGTTGGGCTACTAGCACAGATACGCAGTATTTT.

The chain combines TRBV18 with TRBJ1-3; a possible D gene is TRBD1 (5 bases). Per the germline V gene, CDR1 is KGHSH and CDR2 is LQKENI. This CDR3 comprises 19 residues. V dropped 6 bases and J dropped 0 bases, with 24 bases sitting between them. The CDR3 loop reads CASSLKTPRGITSGNTIYF. The CDR3 DNA reads TGTGCCAGCTCCCTCAAAACCCCGCGGGGGATAACCTCTGGAAACACCATATATTTT.

V usage is TRBV5-4 and J usage is TRBJ2-7; unclear D gene. The CDR3 contains 13 residues. With 0 bases removed from V and 4 bases from J, the gap between germline ends came to 8 bases. CDR1 is SGHNT, CDR2 YYREEE, per germline (reference sequence). CDR3 in DNA: TGTGCCAGCAGCTTGGCCGGGTTATACGAGCAGTACTTC. Protein: CASSLAGLYEQYF.

The chain couples TRBV7-8 to TRBJ2-5; weak D call: TRBD1 (6 bases). CDR3 length: 15 amino acids. The V gene lost 5 bases and the J gene lost 2 bases, with 15 bases spanning the gap. Germline loops: CDR1 SGHVS, CDR2 FQNEAQ. CDR3 in DNA: TGTGCCAGCAGCCCGAAACAGGGTACTCAAGAGACCCAGTACTTC. This translates into CASSPKQGTQETQYF.

The chain links TRBV3-1 (or the pseudogene TRBV3-2) to TRBJ1-1; D gene uncertain. This CDR3 region has 14 residues. Per the germline V gene, CDR1 is LGHDT and CDR2 is YNNKEL (reference sequence). Trimming took off 0 bases at V and 1 base at J, with 6 bases between the two ends. The CDR3 coding sequence is TGTGCCAGCAGCCAAGAACACCAGAACACTGAAGCTTTCTTT. Translated: CASSQEHQNTEAFF.

V and J are TRBV30 and TRBJ1-2; D gene unclear. Deletions cut 3 bases from V and 6 bases from J, with 23 bases between. This CDR3 spans 16 amino acids. Germline loops: CDR1 GTSNPN, CDR2 SVGIG (reference sequence). CDR3 DNA sequence: TGTGCCTGGAGGGTACCGTTTCCCCCGAAGGAGAATGGCTACACCTTC. Its protein is CAWRVPFPPKENGYTF.

V and J are TRBV7-6 and TRBJ2-3; TRBD1 aligns across 9 bases. In germline, CDR1 is SGHVS, CDR2 FNYEAQ. This CDR3 region has 16 residues. The ends lost 4 bases at V and 6 bases at J; junction bases unmatched: 11. The CDR3 region has the DNA TGTGCCAGCAGCTCGCAAGGACAGGGGCCCGGGGATACGCAGTATTTT. Its translation: CASSSQGQGPGDTQYF.

The chain recombines TRBV27 with TRBJ1-2; 9 bases are shared with TRBD1. J gave up 4 bases and V 0 bases, and 0 bases lay outside the gene matches. The CDR3 contains 14 residues. Germline CDR1 MNHEY, CDR2 SMNVEV (reference sequence). CDR3 nucleotide sequence: TGTGCCAGCAGTTTATCGACAGGGGGCTATGGCTACACCTTC. Translated: CASSLSTGGYGYTF.

The CDR3: CASSSRQGAGLGYTF. In DNA form, the CDR3 reads TGTGCCAGCAGCTCGCGACAGGGGGCCGGGCTTGGCTACACCTTC. The chain couples TRBV7-9 to TRBJ1-2; TRBD1 agrees at 10 bases. The germline CDR1 and CDR2 sequences are SEHNR and FQNEAQ (reference sequence). Germline trimming cut 4 bases from V and 7 bases from J; bases unmatched to any gene: 9. The CDR3 loop spans 15 amino acids.

The chain is built from TRBV5-1 and TRBJ1-4; 7 bases agree with TRBD1. The CDR3 is 14 residues long. CDR1 is SGHRS, CDR2 YFSETQ, per germline. J gave up 4 bases and V 4 bases, and 4 bases lay outside the gene matches. The CDR3 loop reads CASSPTGLNEKLFF. The CDR3 DNA reads TGCGCCAGCAGCCCGACAGGGCTTAATGAAAAACTGTTTTTT.

The V gene is TRBV7-9, the J gene TRBJ1-3; D possibly corresponds to TRBD1 (6 bases). The CDR3 consists of 17 residues. Trimming removed 0 bases at V and 0 bases at J, with 12 bases between. Germline CDR1 SEHNR, CDR2 FQNEAQ (reference sequence). The CDR3 region is CASSLAGGGSSGNTIYF. CDR3 bases: TGTGCCAGCAGCTTAGCAGGCGGGGGCAGCTCTGGAAACACCATATATTTT. Filled out from reference TRBV7-9 and TRBJ1-3, the complete variable domain reads DTGVSQNPRHKITKRGQNVTFRCDPISEHNRLYWYRQTLGQGPEFLTYFQNEAQLEKSRLLSDRFSAERPKGSFSTLEIQRTEQGDSAMYLCASSLAGGGSSGNTIYFGEGSWLTVV.

This clone was picked up a small number of times. The rearrangement links TRBV6-2 or TRBV6-3 to TRBJ2-3; 11 bases fit TRBD1. CDR3 size: 17 residues. Germline V gene sequence: CDR1 MNHEY, CDR2 SVGEGT. With V trimmed by 5 bases and J by 2 bases, 9 bases remained unmatched. The CDR3 DNA reads TGTGCCAGCAGTCAGGACAGGGGGCGATCTCTCACAGATACGCAGTATTTT. This gives the protein CASSQDRGRSLTDTQYF.

The gene calls are TRBV10-3 and TRBJ2-1; 7 bases are a match to TRBD2. The germline V gene encodes CDR1 ENHRY and CDR2 SYGVKD. The length of the CDR3 is 18 residues. The V and J ends lost 2 bases and 7 bases, in that order; junction bases with no gene match: 17. In DNA form, the CDR3 reads TGTGCCATCAGTGAGGGGGGGACTATAGCGGGCACCGGGAATGAGCAGTTCTTC. Translation gives CAISEGGTIAGTGNEQFF.

The chain uses TRBV7-2 and TRBJ2-1, with 13 bases that match TRBD2. CDR1 is SGHTA, CDR2 FQGNSA, per germline. The CDR3 extends over 16 amino acids. V trimming: 3 bases; J trimming: 5 bases; junction bases outside the gene matches: 4. The CDR3 coding sequence is TGTGCCAGCAGCTTCTCCGGGACTAGCGGGAACAATGAGCAGTTCTTC. Translated: CASSFSGTSGNNEQFF. Full variable domain (remainder filled in from reference TRBV7-2 and TRBJ2-1): GAGVSQSPSNKVTEKGKDVELRCDPISGHTALYWYRQSLGQGLEFLIYFQGNSAPDKSGLPSDRFSAERTGGSVSTLTIQRTQQEDSAVYLCASSFSGTSGNNEQFFGPGTRLTVL.

This CDR3 is CAIGGGLGQETQYF. The CDR3 region has the DNA TGTGCCATCGGAGGCGGGTTGGGGCAAGAGACCCAGTACTTC. The chain employs TRBV10-3 and TRBJ2-5; a weak D match, TRBD2 (5 bases). Trimming removed 8 bases from V and 2 bases from J, with 15 bases in between. CDR1 and CDR2 (germline): ENHRY, SYGVKD. CDR3 length: 14 residues.

The rearrangement joins TRBV19 to TRBJ2-4, with 11 bases fitting TRBD2. The CDR3 contains 16 residues. CDR1 and CDR2 from the germline V gene are LNHDA and SQIVND (reference sequence). With V trimmed by 4 bases and J by 1 base, 3 bases remained unmatched. The CDR3 bases are TGTGCCAGTAGTACCATAGCGGGAGGGGCCAAAAACATTCAGTACTTC. Protein product: CASSTIAGGAKNIQYF.

This clone has more than one count but fewer than ten. The chain carries TRBV5-1 and TRBJ1-2; 8 nucleotides match TRBD1. The V gene end was trimmed by 0 bases and the J gene end by 4 bases; junction bases not matched to a gene: 11. The CDR3 has 17 amino acids. The V gene's germline CDR1 is SGHRS and CDR2 YFSETQ. The CDR3 sequence: CASSLAPQGVSVYGYTF. Here the CDR3 DNA reads TGCGCCAGCAGCTTGGCCCCACAGGGGGTCTCTGTCTATGGCTACACCTTC. Using reference TRBV5-1 and TRBJ1-2 for the parts outside the CDR3, the full variable domain is KAGVTQTPRYLIKTRGQQVTLSCSPISGHRSVSWYQQTPGQGLQFLFEYFSETQRNKGNFPGRFSGRQFSNSRSEMNVSTLELGDSALYLCASSLAPQGVSVYGYTFGSGTRLTVV.

The chain carries TRBV4-1 and TRBJ2-6; 9 positions match TRBD1. The V segment lost 1 base and the J segment 1 base; nucleotides outside the gene matches: 11. CDR1 is MGHRA and CDR2 is YSYEKL in the germline V gene. The CDR3 covers 20 residues. The CDR3 bases are TGCGCCAGCAGCCAAGTCCCTCCGGGACAGGGCTTTTCTGGGGCCAACGTCCTGACTTTC. It yields the protein CASSQVPPGQGFSGANVLTF.

The V and J genes are TRBV2 and TRBJ2-2; 9 nucleotides line up with TRBD1. The CDR3 loop spans 15 amino acids. From germline, CDR1 is SNHLY and CDR2 FYNNEI. The J segment lost 7 bases and the V segment lost 8 bases, leaving 11 bases of the junction unmatched. The CDR3 loop reads CASQQGAVPRGELFF. For the CDR3, the DNA is TGTGCCAGCCAACAGGGGGCCGTGCCTCGCGGGGAGCTGTTTTTT. The variable domain in full, with the rest retrieved from reference TRBV2 and TRBJ2-2, is EPEVTQTPSHQVTQMGQEVILRCVPISNHLYFYWYRQILGQKVEFLVSFYNNEISEKSEIFDDQFSVERPDGSNFTLKIRSTKLEDSAMYFCASQQGAVPRGELFFGEGSRLTVL.

The V gene is TRBV19, the J gene TRBJ1-1; no firm D call. Trimming took 6 bases from V and 0 from J, leaving 14 bases between them. CDR3 size: 15 residues. CDR1 LNHDA and CDR2 SQIVND come from the germline V gene (reference sequence). CDR3: CASSLTEAMNTEAFF. In nucleotides, the CDR3 is TGTGCCAGTAGCCTTACGGAGGCAATGAACACTGAAGCTTTCTTT.

This chain uses TRBV7-9 with TRBJ2-7; D perhaps matches TRBD2 (5 bases). There are 14 residues in the CDR3. Germline V gene sequence: CDR1 SEHNR, CDR2 FQNEAQ (reference sequence). Trimming removed 5 bases at V and 7 bases at J, with 18 bases between. The CDR3 DNA is TGTGCCAGCAGCCCTCCTGAGGGTGTGAGGGAGCAGTACTTC. Protein: CASSPPEGVREQYF.

This clone was recorded only once. The chain links TRBV7-9 to TRBJ1-5; D ambiguous. Germline CDR1 is SEHNR and CDR2 is FQNEAQ (reference sequence). The CDR3 covers 17 residues. Trimming left V 5 bases short and J 0 bases short, with 17 bases between. CDR3 nucleotide sequence: TGTGCCAGCAGCCCCCTTCGATACGGGGTTAGCAATCAGCCCCAGCATTTT. Encoded protein: CASSPLRYGVSNQPQHF. Looking up the rest from reference TRBV7-9 and TRBJ1-5 gives the full variable domain: DTGVSQNPRHKITKRGQNVTFRCDPISEHNRLYWYRQTLGQGPEFLTYFQNEAQLEKSRLLSDRFSAERPKGSFSTLEIQRTEQGDSAMYLCASSPLRYGVSNQPQHFGDGTRLSIL.

J is TRBJ2-3 and V is TRBV28; TRBD2 agrees at 10 bases. The germline gives CDR1 MDHEN, CDR2 SYDVKM. The CDR3 is 18 amino acids. The V segment lost 6 bases and the J segment 13 bases; nucleotides outside the gene matches: 25. CDR3 region: CASSPPSSGGAGSWGEYF. CDR3 DNA sequence: TGTGCCAGCAGCCCCCCCTCTAGCGGGGGAGCAGGTTCTTGGGGGGAGTATTTT.

The gene calls are TRBV18 and TRBJ2-1; D gene unclear. Germline lookup yields CDR1 KGHSH and CDR2 LQKENI. The ends were cut back, 3 bases at V and 9 bases at J, with 9 bases in the middle. This CDR3 region has 12 residues. In nucleotides, the CDR3 is TGTGCCAGCTCACCTCCGGTGAGTGAGCAGTTCTTC. Translation gives CASSPPVSEQFF.

V and J are TRBV5-1 and TRBJ2-3; 7 nucleotides match TRBD1. V lost 4 bases and J lost 3; bases outside the gene matches: 8. The CDR3 spans 15 residues. From germline, CDR1 is SGHRS and CDR2 YFSETQ. The CDR3 nucleotides read TGCGCCAGCAGCCCGGACAGGTTGGATACAGATACGCAGTATTTT. Amino acids: CASSPDRLDTDTQYF.

The chain couples TRBV28 to TRBJ2-1; possible D gene TRBD2, 6 bases. This CDR3 spans 11 amino acids. Per the germline V gene, CDR1 is MDHEN and CDR2 is SYDVKM. The V end lost 5 bases, the J end lost 10 bases, and 9 bases lay between the germline ends. The DNA of the CDR3 is TGTGCCAGCAGTCTCCTAGCGGAGCAGTTCTTC. Protein product: CASSLLAEQFF.

CDR3 amino acids: CASSPYPGSETQYF. The CDR3 coding sequence is TGTGCCAGCAGCCCTTACCCGGGGTCGGAGACCCAGTACTTC. This sequence joins TRBV5-6 and TRBJ2-5, with a possible D match to TRBD2 (5 bases). Trimming left V 4 bases short and J 5 bases short, with 15 bases between. There are 14 residues in the CDR3. Germline assignment: CDR1 SGHDT and CDR2 YYEEEE.

The chain joins TRBV9 to TRBJ1-3; D is unresolved. The CDR3 loop spans 14 amino acids. CDR1 SGDLS and CDR2 YYNGEE come from the germline V gene. With 0 bases removed from V and 0 bases from J, the gap between germline ends came to 4 bases. CDR3 in amino acids: CASSVASSGNTIYF. Written as DNA, the CDR3 is TGTGCCAGCAGCGTAGCCAGCTCTGGAAACACCATATATTTT.